This T cell receptor (beta chain) originates from a study of CD8 T cells in Susac syndrome. Random-hexamer reverse transcription was applied to about 0.45 to 1 ug RNA. TCRdb passed the immunoSEQ multiplex PCR reads through MiXCR, listing each CDR3 protein once. The profile shows roughly 180,000 distinct CDR3 sequences, 80% to 95% of them singletons. V was cut by 5 bases and J by 8 bases, with 13 bases left in between. The CDR3 consists of 13 residues. Germline V gene sequence: CDR1 SGHTA, CDR2 FQGNSA. The chain combines TRBV7-2 with TRBJ2-4, with D possibly TRBD2 on 5 matching bases. Sequenced material: CD4+ T cells from PBMCs. The clonotype originates from a human donor with multiple sclerosis. CDR3 loop: CASSLGLSDIQYF. The CDR3 DNA is TGTGCCAGCAGCCTCGGACTGAGTGACATTCAGTACTTC.